This T cell receptor (beta chain) was found in a study of blood T cell repertoires in COVID-19. For the study at large: Italy, Spain and the United States were the sources of the convalescent and acute COVID-19 samples. The analysed material was cDNA or gDNA that came from T cells, B-cell-depleted T cells, or PBMCs.

Germline lookup yields CDR1 SGHTA and CDR2 FQGTGA. Between the trimmed V and J ends, which lost 5 bases and 8 bases, there was a span of 19 bases. The CDR3 contains 15 residues. As handled by the study authors: The authors estimated nucleated cell counts from reference gene primer amplification. Generated by immunoSEQ multiplex PCR, the TCRdb table keeps only in-frame clones and is missing some. V and J calls plus clone size are reproduced from that table; the DNA served to infer D and trimming. Here the sample spans 150,000 to 200,000 clones, about 86% being singletons. The clonotype comes from a man aged 45-65 years with active or convalescent COVID-19. Source material: peripheral blood. This rearrangement joins TRBV7-3 to TRBJ1-5; D might be TRBD1 (6 bases). CDR3 region: CASSICGGTVEPQHF. The CDR3 coding sequence is TGTGCCAGCAGCATCTGCGGGGGCACCGTTGAGCCCCAGCATTTT.